This passage covers 5 T cell receptor beta chains from one sample sequenced in a study of shared T cell receptors in the human thymus. Assay: immunoSEQ multiplex PCR; the TCRdb copy retains only in-frame clones and omits some. The sample records about 710,000 clones, more than 70% being singletons. These data were also filed under a second study, of human thymus T cells.

Sequencing input: thymocytes. The source of these receptors is a boy under two years old with a congenital heart defect.

This chain links TRBV10-3 with TRBJ2-5; 8 positions match TRBD1. The J segment lost 5 bases and the V segment lost 0 bases, leaving 11 bases of the junction unmatched. This CDR3 comprises 17 residues. The germline V gene encodes CDR1 ENHRY and CDR2 SYGVKD. The CDR3 protein is CAISESKEGQVFETQYF. The CDR3 DNA follows: TGTGCCATCAGTGAGTCGAAGGAGGGACAGGTCTTTGAGACCCAGTACTTC.

The chain uses TRBV27 and TRBJ2-1; 13 bases agree with TRBD2. The trim removed 5 bases at V and 6 bases at J, leaving 4 bases unmatched. Germline V gives CDR1 MNHEY, CDR2 SMNVEV (reference sequence). The CDR3 totals 15 residues. CDR3 bases: TGTGCCAGCAGTAAACTAGCGGGAGGGGTCAATGAGCAGTTCTTC. Translating gives CASSKLAGGVNEQFF.

J is TRBJ1-2 and V is TRBV4-3; D is possibly TRBD1 (6 bases). Trimming took off 1 base at V and 4 bases at J, with 19 bases between the two ends. CDR1 LGHNA and CDR2 YSLEER come from the germline V gene. The CDR3 sequence is 17 residues long. The CDR3 region is CASSQAATQGFPYGYTF. The CDR3 nucleotides read TGCGCCAGCAGCCAAGCCGCCACACAGGGCTTTCCCTATGGCTACACCTTC.

This chain connects TRBV28 to TRBJ1-5; D remains ambiguous. This CDR3 has 13 residues. Between the trimmed V and J ends, which lost 2 bases and 7 bases, there was a span of 9 bases. CDR1 is MDHEN and CDR2 is SYDVKM in the germline V gene. The CDR3 DNA is TGTGCCAGCAGTTTACGCGAGGTCCAGCCCCAGCATTTT. It is translated as CASSLREVQPQHF.

V usage is TRBV7-8 and J usage is TRBJ2-1; D may be TRBD2 (6 bases). From germline, CDR1 is SGHVS and CDR2 FQNEAQ. The CDR3 runs 20 residues. Trimming took off 0 bases at V and 5 bases at J, with 26 bases between the two ends. This chain's CDR3 is CASSLALLILTSRNHNEQFF. Written as DNA, the CDR3 is TGTGCCAGCAGCTTAGCCCTTCTTATACTGACTAGTCGGAATCACAATGAGCAGTTCTTC.